One and the same sample provided the 12 T cell receptor beta chains below, sequenced in a study of shared clonotypes between healthy human individuals. Sequencing used immunoSEQ multiplex PCR; TCRdb keeps in-frame clones, though not all of them. Of about 2 million clones listed, approximately 95% are singletons. Sequencing was carried out using naive CD4+ T cells sorted from blood. Subset here: CD45RA+ positively selected. These receptors all stem from a man between 18 and 35 years old in good health.

This sequence joins TRBV2 and TRBJ2-3, with D maybe TRBD2 (7 bases). Germline CDR1 is SNHLY and CDR2 is FYNNEI. There are 14 residues in the CDR3. The ends were cut back, 8 bases at V and 1 base at J, with 13 bases in the middle. This CDR3 reads CASRGGGRTDTQYF. The DNA for the CDR3 is TGTGCCAGCCGAGGCGGGGGCCGCACAGATACGCAGTATTTT.

The chain uses TRBV2 and TRBJ1-4; D call uncertain. CDR1 is SNHLY, CDR2 FYNNEI, per germline. V gave up 6 bases and J gave up 4 bases, with 9 bases separating them. This CDR3 comprises 13 residues. The CDR3: CASRNSLNEKLFF. The DNA for the CDR3 is TGTGCCAGCAGGAACAGCCTTAATGAAAAACTGTTTTTT.

CDR3 in DNA: TGCGCCAGCAGTTCCCATCAGGGACTAGCTACGAAGACCCAGTACTTC. Protein sequence: CASSSHQGLATKTQYF. The chain joins TRBV10-1 to TRBJ2-5; 9 positions agree with TRBD2. CDR3 length: 16 amino acids. Germline loops: CDR1 WNHNN, CDR2 SYGVQD (reference sequence). The J segment lost 6 bases and the V segment lost 5 bases, leaving 13 bases of the junction unmatched.

As concerns this clone: The identical CDR3 is also encoded by other nucleotide sequences in the sample. CDR3 DNA sequence: TGTGCCTGGAGTGTAGGTAGGGGCACTGAAGCTTTCTTT. This gives the protein CAWSVGRGTEAFF. The rearrangement joins TRBV30 to TRBJ1-1; perhaps TRBD1 as D (5 bases). The CDR3 length is 13 residues. Germline values: CDR1 GTSNPN, CDR2 SVGIG (reference sequence). V was trimmed by 0 bases and J by 4 bases, leaving 9 bases between them.

The chain combines TRBV28 with TRBJ2-2, with a tentative D call TRBD1 (6 bases). This CDR3 is built from 14 residues. Germline CDR1 MDHEN, CDR2 SYDVKM. V shed 4 bases and J shed 9 bases, with 15 bases lying between them. The DNA for the CDR3 is TGTGCCAGCAGTTCCGTCCTACAGGGTCGGGAGCTGTTTTTT. It specifies CASSSVLQGRELFF.

The gene calls are TRBV6-6 and TRBJ2-7; no clear D gene. Germline lookup yields CDR1 MNHNY and CDR2 SVGAGI (reference sequence). The CDR3 covers 13 residues. V was trimmed by 7 bases and J by 5 bases, leaving 15 bases between them. Written as DNA, the CDR3 is TGTGCCAGCACCCCGCGTACCGCCCACGAGCAGTACTTC. This sequence encodes CASTPRTAHEQYF.

This clone was seen just once. The chain carries TRBV2 and TRBJ2-7, with 9 bases identical to TRBD2. The CDR3 runs 14 residues. Germline loops: CDR1 SNHLY, CDR2 FYNNEI. With V trimmed by 6 bases and J by 5 bases, 8 bases remained unmatched. This CDR3 is CASRLAGGRDEQYF. The CDR3 DNA follows: TGTGCCAGCAGACTCGCGGGGGGGCGCGACGAGCAGTACTTC.

The chain links TRBV2 to TRBJ1-2; D perhaps matches TRBD1 (5 bases). Germline CDR1 SNHLY, CDR2 FYNNEI. This CDR3 region has 14 residues. V dropped 6 bases and J dropped 8 bases, with 19 bases sitting between them. The CDR3 DNA is TGTGCCAGCAGCGCGTCGTCGGGGCGGAAGGGCTACACCTTC. Translating it yields CASSASSGRKGYTF.

The rearrangement joins TRBV5-1 to TRBJ1-5, with 7 bases that match TRBD1. Germline-derived CDR1 and CDR2 are SGHRS and YFSETQ. Germline trimming cut 5 bases from V and 0 bases from J; bases unmatched to any gene: 5. CDR3 length equals 15 residues. Written as DNA, the CDR3 is TGCGCCAGCAGGAGAACAGGGGCTAGCAATCAGCCCCAGCATTTT. Translation gives CASRRTGASNQPQHF.

J is TRBJ1-5 and V is TRBV7-8; no firm D call. This CDR3 comprises 15 residues. The V gene lost 4 bases and the J gene lost 1 base, with 11 bases spanning the gap. In germline, CDR1 is SGHVS, CDR2 FQNEAQ. The CDR3 DNA follows: TGTGCCAGCAGCTCAGCGGCGGAGAGCAATCAGCCCCAGCATTTT. This sequence encodes CASSSAAESNQPQHF. The variable domain in full, completed from reference TRBV7-8 and TRBJ1-5, reads GAGVSQSPRYKVAKRGQDVALRCDPISGHVSLFWYQQALGQGPEFLTYFQNEAQLDKSGLPSDRFFAERPEGSVSTLKIQRTQQEDSAVYLCASSSAAESNQPQHFGDGTRLSIL.

CDR3 loop: CASSPEPSGTKGYTF. CDR3 in DNA: TGTGCCAGCAGCCCAGAACCATCCGGGACAAAAGGCTACACCTTC. The chain links TRBV7-2 to TRBJ1-2; D might be TRBD1 (6 bases). The germline gives CDR1 SGHTA, CDR2 FQGNSA. The CDR3 extends over 15 amino acids. V was shortened by 5 bases and J by 8 bases, with 21 bases between the two germline ends.

As concerns this clone: The same CDR3 also results from other DNA sequences found in this sample. The chain uses TRBV19 and TRBJ2-7; unclear D gene. The length of the CDR3 is 13 residues. V dropped 3 bases and J dropped 1 base, with 7 bases sitting between them. The germline gives CDR1 LNHDA, CDR2 SQIVND (reference sequence). The CDR3 sequence: CASSIGPSYEQYF. CDR3 nucleotide sequence: TGTGCCAGTAGTATCGGGCCTTCCTACGAGCAGTACTTC.